The 18 T cell receptor beta chains presented below share a single source sample, sequenced in a study of long-term antiretroviral therapy in people with HIV. The run of the v3.0 immunoSEQ assay was at survey level. Libraries were prepared by immunoSEQ multiplex PCR; TCRdb keeps only in-frame clonotypes and omits some of them. The sample contains over 25,000 clones, around 97% of which appear only once. Specimen: unsorted PBMCs, collected 7.6 years after starting antiretroviral therapy. These receptors all come from a young man with HIV.

This rearrangement joins TRBV5-4 to TRBJ2-2; 7 nucleotides align to TRBD1. This CDR3 is built from 14 residues. V was clipped by 4 bases and J by 6 bases; unmatched bases: 6. CDR1 SGHNT and CDR2 YYREEE come from the germline V gene (reference sequence). The CDR3 protein is CASSTHTGAGELFF. CDR3 nucleotides: TGTGCCAGCAGCACGCATACAGGGGCCGGGGAGCTGTTTTTT.

The rearrangement uses TRBV28 and TRBJ2-7; 7 positions match TRBD1. Germline V gives CDR1 MDHEN, CDR2 SYDVKM. The CDR3 contains 15 residues. Germline trimming cut 7 bases from V and 1 base from J; bases unmatched to any gene: 10. CDR3 amino acids: CASTPLPGQSYEQYF. In nucleotides, the CDR3 is TGTGCCAGCACCCCACTCCCGGGACAGTCCTACGAGCAGTACTTC.

As DNA, the CDR3 is TGCGCCAGCAGCCAAGTCGGTCTAGCGAGCTACGAGCAGTACTTC. Residues: CASSQVGLASYEQYF. V usage is TRBV4-1 and J usage is TRBJ2-7, with a possible D match to TRBD2 (6 bases). Trimming stripped 1 base from V and 3 bases from J, with 13 bases between. CDR3 length: 15 residues. Germline CDR1 MGHRA, CDR2 YSYEKL.

This clone was found once. The gene calls are TRBV10-2 and TRBJ2-1; 7 bases are shared with TRBD2. Trimming cost V 6 bases and J 0 bases; bases outside gene matches: 5. The CDR3 is 15 amino acids. The V gene's germline CDR1 is WSHSY and CDR2 SAAADI. For the CDR3, the DNA is TGCGCCAGCAGGGGAGGGGCCCCCTCCTACAATGAGCAGTTCTTC. Residues: CASRGGAPSYNEQFF.

The chain employs TRBV18 and TRBJ1-4, with D hard to call. The V end was cut by 6 bases, the J end by 8 bases, with 16 bases between. The CDR3 has 14 residues. Germline V lookup: CDR1 KGHSH, CDR2 LQKENI. The CDR3 loop reads CASSLTVSEEKLFF. The CDR3 DNA sequence: TGTGCCAGCTCCCTCACAGTGTCGGAAGAAAAACTGTTTTTT.

This chain uses TRBV4-1 with TRBJ1-1; no firm D call. In germline, CDR1 is MGHRA, CDR2 YSYEKL. The V gene lost 4 bases and the J gene lost 3 bases, with 9 bases spanning the gap. The CDR3 extends over 13 amino acids. For the CDR3, the DNA is TGCGCCAGCAGCCGGGCTTGGGACACTGAAGCTTTCTTT. Translated: CASSRAWDTEAFF.

The genes are TRBV7-2 and TRBJ2-7, with D uncertain. The CDR3 sequence is 12 residues long. With 1 base removed from V and 4 bases from J, the gap between germline ends came to 5 bases. CDR1 is SGHTA, CDR2 FQGNSA, per germline. The CDR3 nucleotides read TGTGCCAGCAGCTTAGTAGTTTACGAGCAGTACTTC. Protein sequence: CASSLVVYEQYF.

The V call is TRBV5-1, the J call TRBJ2-7, with a tentative D call TRBD1 (5 bases). V lost 1 base and J 6 bases, leaving 8 bases between the germline ends. The CDR3 is 12 residues long. Germline values: CDR1 SGHRS, CDR2 YFSETQ. CDR3 in DNA: TGCGCCAGCAGCTTGTCAGGGATCGAGCAGTACTTC. This codes for CASSLSGIEQYF. The whole variable domain, filled in from reference TRBV5-1 and TRBJ2-7, reads KAGVTQTPRYLIKTRGQQVTLSCSPISGHRSVSWYQQTPGQGLQFLFEYFSETQRNKGNFPGRFSGRQFSNSRSEMNVSTLELGDSALYLCASSLSGIEQYFGPGTRLTVT.

This chain links TRBV6-5 with TRBJ1-5, with D possibly matching TRBD1 (6 bases). Germline V gene lookup returns CDR1 MNHEY and CDR2 SVGAGI. The V and J ends lost 0 bases and 7 bases respectively, with 7 bases between them. There are 13 residues in the CDR3. As DNA, the CDR3 is TGTGCCAGCAGTTACTCCAGGGGACAGCCCCAGCATTTT. The encoded protein is CASSYSRGQPQHF.

This chain uses TRBV11-2 with TRBJ2-2; perhaps TRBD1 as D (5 bases). V lost 4 bases and J lost 1, with 10 bases in between. Germline V lookup: CDR1 SGHAT, CDR2 FQNNGV. The CDR3 has 15 residues. The CDR3 protein is CASSYITGNTGELFF. CDR3 nucleotide sequence: TGTGCCAGCAGCTACATTACAGGGAACACCGGGGAGCTGTTTTTT.

This clone showed up just once. The rearrangement joins TRBV11-2 to TRBJ1-1, with TRBD1 matching over 7 bases. With V trimmed by 3 bases and J by 5 bases, 12 bases remained unmatched. CDR1 and CDR2 (germline): SGHAT, FQNNGV. This CDR3 comprises 16 residues. The CDR3 is CASSLAGTAPGTEAFF. CDR3 nucleotides: TGTGCCAGCAGCTTGGCCGGGACAGCCCCGGGGACTGAAGCTTTCTTT.

CDR3 nucleotides: TGTGCCAGCAGCTTCGGACGGGGGAACACCATATATTTT. It encodes CASSFGRGNTIYF. The chain recombines TRBV7-6 with TRBJ1-3, with D possibly being TRBD1 (5 bases). This CDR3 spans 13 amino acids. The V and J ends lost 3 bases and 7 bases respectively, with 10 bases between them. Germline V lookup: CDR1 SGHVS, CDR2 FNYEAQ. The whole variable domain, remainder taken from reference TRBV7-6 and TRBJ1-3, is GAGVSQSPRYKVTKRGQDVALRCDPISGHVSLYWYRQALGQGPEFLTYFNYEAQQDKSGLPNDRFSAERPEGSISTLTIQRTEQRDSAMYRCASSFGRGNTIYFGEGSWLTVV.

The CDR3 nucleotides are TGTGCCAGCAGCTTCCGACAGGGGGATGAAGAAAACACTGAAGCTTTCTTT. This sequence encodes CASSFRQGDEENTEAFF. J is TRBJ1-1 and V is TRBV7-8, with 9 bases fitting TRBD1. This CDR3 comprises 17 residues. V was clipped by 3 bases and J by 2 bases; unmatched bases: 10. Germline V lookup: CDR1 SGHVS, CDR2 FQNEAQ. Full variable domain (missing parts from reference TRBV7-8 and TRBJ1-1): GAGVSQSPRYKVAKRGQDVALRCDPISGHVSLFWYQQALGQGPEFLTYFQNEAQLDKSGLPSDRFFAERPEGSVSTLKIQRTQQEDSAVYLCASSFRQGDEENTEAFFGQGTRLTVV.

The rearrangement joins TRBV27 to TRBJ1-6; unclear D gene. V lost 6 bases and J lost 7, with 10 bases in between. This CDR3 is built from 13 residues. The germline CDR1 and CDR2 sequences are MNHEY and SMNVEV (reference sequence). The chain's CDR3 is CASRRVQNSPLHF. Written as DNA, the CDR3 is TGTGCCAGCAGACGGGTCCAAAATTCACCCCTCCACTTT.

The chain couples TRBV6-4 to TRBJ1-2; D perhaps matches TRBD1 (5 bases). CDR1 is MRHNA, CDR2 SNTAGT, per germline. The germline V and J ends were trimmed by 4 bases and 0 bases, with 12 bases remaining between them. CDR3 length: 15 residues. In DNA form, the CDR3 reads TGTGCCAGCAGTGCCCGCTTAGGGGCTAACTATGGCTACACCTTC. Translating gives CASSARLGANYGYTF.

This clone was counted a single time. The V call is TRBV5-6, the J call TRBJ2-7; the D gene is possibly TRBD1 (6 bases). This CDR3 comprises 15 residues. Trimming pared 5 bases from V and 1 base from J, leaving 16 bases between. Germline V gene lookup returns CDR1 SGHDT and CDR2 YYEEEE. CDR3 DNA: TGTGCCAGCAGTTACGCGACAGGTTCTTCCTACGAGCAGTACTTC. As protein: CASSYATGSSYEQYF.

The chain is built from TRBV6-5 and TRBJ2-1, with D perhaps matching TRBD2 (6 bases). CDR1 MNHEY and CDR2 SVGAGI come from the germline V gene. The germline V and J ends were trimmed by 3 bases and 9 bases, with 15 bases remaining between them. The CDR3 contains 14 residues. The CDR3 DNA reads TGTGCCAGCAGTTATTCAACGGGAGAGGCTGAGCAGTTCTTC. This encodes CASSYSTGEAEQFF.

The V call is TRBV6-5, the J call TRBJ2-7; D uncertain. The length of the CDR3 is 13 residues. V lost 5 bases and J lost 9, with 17 bases in between. Germline V gene sequence: CDR1 MNHEY, CDR2 SVGAGI. CDR3 residues: CASSEVLSTAQYF. CDR3 DNA sequence: TGTGCCAGCAGTGAGGTGCTATCGACTGCGCAGTACTTC.